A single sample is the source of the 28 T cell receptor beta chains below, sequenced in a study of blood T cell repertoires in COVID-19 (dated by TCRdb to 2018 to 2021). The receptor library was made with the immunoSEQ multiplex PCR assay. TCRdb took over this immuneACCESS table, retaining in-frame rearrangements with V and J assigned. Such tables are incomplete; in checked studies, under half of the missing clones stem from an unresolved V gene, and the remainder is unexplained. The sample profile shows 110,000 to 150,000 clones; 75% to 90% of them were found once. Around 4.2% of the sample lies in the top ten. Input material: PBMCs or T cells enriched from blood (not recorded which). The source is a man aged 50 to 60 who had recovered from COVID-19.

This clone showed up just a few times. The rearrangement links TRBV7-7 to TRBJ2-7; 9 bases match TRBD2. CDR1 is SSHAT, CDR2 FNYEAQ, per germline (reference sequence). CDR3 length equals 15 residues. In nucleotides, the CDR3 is TGTGCTAGCACCCAGAGGGCTAGCGGGGATGGCGAGCAGTACGTC. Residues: CASTQRASGDGEQYV.

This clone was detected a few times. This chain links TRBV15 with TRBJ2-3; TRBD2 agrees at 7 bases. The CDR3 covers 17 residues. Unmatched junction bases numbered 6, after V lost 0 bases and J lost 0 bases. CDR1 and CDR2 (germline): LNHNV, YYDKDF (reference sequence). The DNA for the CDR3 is TGTGCCACCAGCAGAGAAAGGACTAGTTATAGCACAGATACGCAGTATTTT. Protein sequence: CATSRERTSYSTDTQYF.

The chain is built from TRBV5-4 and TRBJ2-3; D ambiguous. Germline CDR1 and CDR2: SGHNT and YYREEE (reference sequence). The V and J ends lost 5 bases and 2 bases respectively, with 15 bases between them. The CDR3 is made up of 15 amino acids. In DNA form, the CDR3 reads TGTGCCAGCAGGAACAGAGACGGTTTCACAGATACGCAGTATTTT. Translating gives CASRNRDGFTDTQYF.

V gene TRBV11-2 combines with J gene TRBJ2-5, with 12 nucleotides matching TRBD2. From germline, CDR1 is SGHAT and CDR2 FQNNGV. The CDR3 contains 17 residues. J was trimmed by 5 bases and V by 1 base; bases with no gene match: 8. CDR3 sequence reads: CASSLARTSGTVETQYF. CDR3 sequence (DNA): TGTGCCAGCAGCTTAGCCCGGACTAGCGGGACGGTCGAGACCCAGTACTTC.

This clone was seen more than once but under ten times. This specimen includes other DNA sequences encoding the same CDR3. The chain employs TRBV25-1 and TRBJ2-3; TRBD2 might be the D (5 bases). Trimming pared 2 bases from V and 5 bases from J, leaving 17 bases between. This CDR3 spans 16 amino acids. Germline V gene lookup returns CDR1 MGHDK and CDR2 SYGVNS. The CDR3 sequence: CASSEGLAGGGDTQYF. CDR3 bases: TGTGCCAGCAGTGAAGGCCTAGCCGGAGGTGGAGATACGCAGTATTTT.

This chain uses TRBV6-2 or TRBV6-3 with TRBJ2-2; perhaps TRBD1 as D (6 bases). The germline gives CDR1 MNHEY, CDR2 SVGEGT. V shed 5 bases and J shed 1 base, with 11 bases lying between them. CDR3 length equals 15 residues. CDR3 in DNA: TGTGCCAGCAGTACGGGACACAAGAACACCGGGGAGCTGTTTTTT. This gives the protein CASSTGHKNTGELFF.

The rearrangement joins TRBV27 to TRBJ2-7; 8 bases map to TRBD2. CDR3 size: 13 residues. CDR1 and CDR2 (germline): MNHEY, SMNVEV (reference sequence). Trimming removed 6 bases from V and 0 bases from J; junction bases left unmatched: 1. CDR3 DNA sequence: TGTGCCAGCAGCGGGAGGGCCTCCTACGAGCAGTACTTC. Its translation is CASSGRASYEQYF.

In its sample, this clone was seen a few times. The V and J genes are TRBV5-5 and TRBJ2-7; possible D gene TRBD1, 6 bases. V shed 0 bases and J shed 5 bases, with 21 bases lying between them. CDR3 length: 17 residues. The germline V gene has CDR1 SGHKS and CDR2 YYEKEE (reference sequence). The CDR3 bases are TGTGCCAGCAGCTTGGCTTCGAGTTTACAGGGAGTCCACGAGCAGTACGTC. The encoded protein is CASSLASSLQGVHEQYV.

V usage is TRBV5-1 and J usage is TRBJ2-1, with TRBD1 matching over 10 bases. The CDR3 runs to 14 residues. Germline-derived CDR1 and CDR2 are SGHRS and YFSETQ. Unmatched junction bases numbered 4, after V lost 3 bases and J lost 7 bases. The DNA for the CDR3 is TGCGCCAGCAGCTACACGGACAGGGGGAATGAGCAGTTCTTC. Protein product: CASSYTDRGNEQFF.

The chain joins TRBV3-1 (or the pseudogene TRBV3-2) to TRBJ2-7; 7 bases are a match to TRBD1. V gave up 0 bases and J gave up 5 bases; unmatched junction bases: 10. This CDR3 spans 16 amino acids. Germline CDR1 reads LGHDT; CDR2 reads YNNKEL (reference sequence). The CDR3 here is CASSQDRGVRGNEQYF. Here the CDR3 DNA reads TGTGCCAGCAGCCAAGATAGAGGTGTCAGGGGGAACGAGCAGTACTTC.

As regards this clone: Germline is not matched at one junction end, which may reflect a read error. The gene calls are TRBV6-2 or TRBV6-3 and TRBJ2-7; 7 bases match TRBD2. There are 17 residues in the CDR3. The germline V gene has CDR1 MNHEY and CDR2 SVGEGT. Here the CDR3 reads CASSYPGEGTITYVQYF. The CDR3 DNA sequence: TGTGCCAGCAGTTACCCCGGAGAGGGGACTATAACCTACGTGCAGTACTTC.

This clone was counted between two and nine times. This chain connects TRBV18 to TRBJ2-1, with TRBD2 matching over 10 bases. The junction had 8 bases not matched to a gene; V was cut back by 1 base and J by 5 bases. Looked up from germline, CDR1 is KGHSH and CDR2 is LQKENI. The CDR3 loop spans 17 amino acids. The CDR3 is CASSPRLAGDKNNEQFF. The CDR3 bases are TGTGCCAGCTCACCACGTCTAGCGGGAGATAAGAACAATGAGCAGTTCTTC.

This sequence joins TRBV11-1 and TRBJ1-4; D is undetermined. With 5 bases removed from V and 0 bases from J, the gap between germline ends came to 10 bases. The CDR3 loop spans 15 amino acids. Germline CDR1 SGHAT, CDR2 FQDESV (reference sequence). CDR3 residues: CASSRLVATNEKLFF. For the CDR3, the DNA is TGTGCCAGCAGCCGCCTAGTTGCAACTAATGAAAAACTGTTTTTT.

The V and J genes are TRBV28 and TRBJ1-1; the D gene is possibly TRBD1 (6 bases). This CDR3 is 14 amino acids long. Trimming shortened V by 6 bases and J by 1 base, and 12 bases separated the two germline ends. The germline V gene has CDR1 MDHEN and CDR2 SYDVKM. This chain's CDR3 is CASRTGPQNTEAFF. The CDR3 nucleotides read TGTGCCAGCAGAACAGGGCCCCAGAACACTGAAGCTTTCTTT.

DNA for the CDR3: TGCGCCAGCGAGAAGGGGGCACCGAACACCGGGGAGCTGTTTTTT. Its translation: CASEKGAPNTGELFF. This chain joins TRBV5-1 and TRBJ2-2; 7 nucleotides line up with TRBD1. Germline lookup yields CDR1 SGHRS and CDR2 YFSETQ. Trimming removed 7 bases from V and 0 bases from J; junction bases left unmatched: 6. The CDR3 has 15 amino acids.

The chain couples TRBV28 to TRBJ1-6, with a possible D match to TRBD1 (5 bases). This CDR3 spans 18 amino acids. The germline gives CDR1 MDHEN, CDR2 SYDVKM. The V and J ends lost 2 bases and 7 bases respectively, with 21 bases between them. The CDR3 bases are TGTGCCAGCAGTTTAGCACAGGTCAACCCCGCGCGAAATTCACCCCTCCACTTT. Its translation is CASSLAQVNPARNSPLHF. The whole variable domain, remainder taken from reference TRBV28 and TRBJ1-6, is DVKVTQSSRYLVKRTGEKVFLECVQDMDHENMFWYRQDPGLGLRLIYFSYDVKMKEKGDIPEGYSVSREKKERFSLILESASTNQTSMYLCASSLAQVNPARNSPLHFGNGTRLTVT.

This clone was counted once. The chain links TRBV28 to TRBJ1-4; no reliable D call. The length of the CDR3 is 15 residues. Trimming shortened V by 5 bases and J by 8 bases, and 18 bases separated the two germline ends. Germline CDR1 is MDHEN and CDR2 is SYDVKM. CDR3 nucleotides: TGTGCCAGCAGTAGGCCGGGAAACGAATTGGAAAAACTGTTTTTT. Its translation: CASSRPGNELEKLFF.

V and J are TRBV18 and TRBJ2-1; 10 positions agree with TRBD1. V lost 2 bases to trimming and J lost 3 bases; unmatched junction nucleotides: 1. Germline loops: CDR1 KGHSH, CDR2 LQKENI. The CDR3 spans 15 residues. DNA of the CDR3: TGTGCCAGCTCACCAGGGACAGGGGACTACAATGAGCAGTTCTTC. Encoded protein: CASSPGTGDYNEQFF.

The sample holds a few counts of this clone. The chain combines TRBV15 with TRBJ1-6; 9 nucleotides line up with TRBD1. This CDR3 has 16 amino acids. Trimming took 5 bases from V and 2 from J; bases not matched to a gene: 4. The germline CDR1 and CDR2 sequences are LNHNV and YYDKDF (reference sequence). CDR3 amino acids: CATSSGQGTYNSPLHF. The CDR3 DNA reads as TGTGCCACCAGCTCCGGACAGGGGACCTATAATTCACCCCTCCACTTT.

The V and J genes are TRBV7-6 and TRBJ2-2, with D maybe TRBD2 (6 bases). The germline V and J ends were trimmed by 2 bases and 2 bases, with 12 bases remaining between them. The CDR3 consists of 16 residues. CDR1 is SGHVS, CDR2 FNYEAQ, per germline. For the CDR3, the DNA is TGTGCCAGCAGCTTATTTCCCGGGAGTAACACCGGGGAGCTGTTTTTT. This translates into CASSLFPGSNTGELFF.

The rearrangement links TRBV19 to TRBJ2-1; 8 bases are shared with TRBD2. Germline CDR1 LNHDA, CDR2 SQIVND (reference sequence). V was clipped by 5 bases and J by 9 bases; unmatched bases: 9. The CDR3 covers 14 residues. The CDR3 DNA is TGTGCCAGTAGTGCTGAGCGGGGGAGGGGTGAGCAGTTCTTC. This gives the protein CASSAERGRGEQFF.

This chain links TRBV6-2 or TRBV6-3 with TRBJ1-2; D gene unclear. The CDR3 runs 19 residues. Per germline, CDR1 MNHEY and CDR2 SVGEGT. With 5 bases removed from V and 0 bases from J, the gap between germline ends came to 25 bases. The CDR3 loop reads CASSHKRTGARTTNYGYTF. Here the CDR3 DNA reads TGTGCCAGCAGTCACAAGCGGACGGGCGCCCGGACCACTAACTATGGCTACACCTTC.

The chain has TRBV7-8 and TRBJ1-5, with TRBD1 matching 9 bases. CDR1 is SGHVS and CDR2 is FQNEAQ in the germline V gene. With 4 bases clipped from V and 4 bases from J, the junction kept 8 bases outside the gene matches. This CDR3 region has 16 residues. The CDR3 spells CASSSEGQGTNQPQHF. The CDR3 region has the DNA TGTGCCAGCAGCTCAGAAGGACAGGGGACGAATCAGCCCCAGCATTTT. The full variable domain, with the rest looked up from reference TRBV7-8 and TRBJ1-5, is GAGVSQSPRYKVAKRGQDVALRCDPISGHVSLFWYQQALGQGPEFLTYFQNEAQLDKSGLPSDRFFAERPEGSVSTLKIQRTQQEDSAVYLCASSSEGQGTNQPQHFGDGTRLSIL.

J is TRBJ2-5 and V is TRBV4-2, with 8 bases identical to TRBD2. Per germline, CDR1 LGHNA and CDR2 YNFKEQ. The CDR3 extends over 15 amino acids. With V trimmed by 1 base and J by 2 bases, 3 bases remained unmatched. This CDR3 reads CASSQGRGEQETQYF. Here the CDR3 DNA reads TGTGCCAGCAGCCAAGGGCGGGGGGAACAAGAGACCCAGTACTTC.

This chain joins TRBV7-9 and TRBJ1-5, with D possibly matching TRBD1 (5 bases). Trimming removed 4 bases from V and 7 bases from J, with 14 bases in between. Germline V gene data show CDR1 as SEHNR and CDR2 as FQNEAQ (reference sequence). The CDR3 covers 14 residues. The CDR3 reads CASSSDSGSQPQHF. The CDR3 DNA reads TGTGCCAGCAGCTCAGACTCAGGGTCCCAGCCCCAGCATTTT.

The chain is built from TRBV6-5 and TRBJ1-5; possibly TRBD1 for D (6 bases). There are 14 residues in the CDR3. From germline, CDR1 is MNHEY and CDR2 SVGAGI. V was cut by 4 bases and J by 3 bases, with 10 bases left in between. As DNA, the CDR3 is TGTGCCAGCAGTTTAGGGGGATACAATCAGCCCCAGCATTTT. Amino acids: CASSLGGYNQPQHF.

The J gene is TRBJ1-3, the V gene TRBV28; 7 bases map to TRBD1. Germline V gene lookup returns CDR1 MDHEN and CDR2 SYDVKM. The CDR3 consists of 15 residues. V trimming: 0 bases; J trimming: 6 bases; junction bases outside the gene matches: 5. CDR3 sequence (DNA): TGTGCCAGCAGTTTATGGGACAGGTCCTTAAACACCATATATTTT. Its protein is CASSLWDRSLNTIYF.

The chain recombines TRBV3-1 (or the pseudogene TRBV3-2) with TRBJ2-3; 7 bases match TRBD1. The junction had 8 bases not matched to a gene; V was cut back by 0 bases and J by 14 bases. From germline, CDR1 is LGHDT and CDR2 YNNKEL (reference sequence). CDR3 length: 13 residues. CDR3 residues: CASSQEGGRGPYF. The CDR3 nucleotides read TGTGCCAGCAGCCAAGAAGGGGGCAGGGGTCCGTATTTT.